The 28 T cell receptor beta chains below all came from one sample that was sequenced in a study of shared clonotypes between healthy human individuals (dated by TCRdb to 2019 to 2021). Library preparation used the immunoSEQ multiplex PCR assay. Drawn from immuneACCESS, this table holds only the in-frame rearrangements with V and J called that TCRdb kept. Clones are partly lost; checked studies trace under half to an unresolved V gene and leave the rest unexplained. The sample data list some 1.5 million clones, and around 98% of these were observed just once. The ten largest clones represent about 0.42% of the sample. Sequences were obtained from naive CD4+ T cells sorted from blood. The sample's cell subset or site, from its label and the paper: CD45RA+ positively selected. These receptors all stem from a man aged 25 to 45 in good health.

The V and J genes are TRBV4-3 and TRBJ1-4; D is perhaps TRBD1 (5 bases). There are 17 residues in the CDR3. V was trimmed by 2 bases and J by 4 bases, leaving 17 bases between them. Looked up from germline, CDR1 is LGHNA and CDR2 is YSLEER. The CDR3 loop reads CASSQRNLDIRNEKLFF. The CDR3 nucleotides read TGCGCCAGCAGCCAACGGAATCTGGACATTCGTAATGAAAAACTGTTTTTT.

This chain uses TRBV29-1 with TRBJ2-3, with D possibly matching TRBD1 (6 bases). V lost 6 bases and J 4 bases, leaving 11 bases between the germline ends. The V gene's germline CDR1 is SQVTM and CDR2 ANQGSEA. There are 12 residues in the CDR3. The CDR3 coding sequence is TGCAGCGTCTTACAGGGTGCAGATACGCAGTATTTT. Amino acids: CSVLQGADTQYF.

The chain links TRBV7-9 to TRBJ2-7; the match to TRBD2 covers 7 bases. Trimming removed 3 bases from V and 3 bases from J; junction bases left unmatched: 11. The germline CDR1 and CDR2 sequences are SEHNR and FQNEAQ (reference sequence). The CDR3 is made up of 16 amino acids. In DNA, the CDR3 is TGTGCCAGCAGCTTCTCTTTAGCGGGTGCAGGCTACGAGCAGTACTTC. Translation: CASSFSLAGAGYEQYF.

J is TRBJ2-5 and V is TRBV19, with D possibly being TRBD2 (5 bases). This CDR3 is 14 amino acids long. Trimming cost V 7 bases and J 1 base, with 13 bases left between them. Looked up from germline, CDR1 is LNHDA and CDR2 is SQIVND (reference sequence). The CDR3 sequence: CASKRYPTQETQYF. Written as DNA, the CDR3 is TGTGCCAGTAAGCGGTACCCCACCCAAGAGACCCAGTACTTC. Full variable domain (rest looked up from reference TRBV19 and TRBJ2-5): DGGITQSPKYLFRKEGQNVTLSCEQNLNHDAMYWYRQDPGQGLRLIYYSQIVNDFQKGDIAEGYSVSREKKESFPLTVTSAQKNPTAFYLCASKRYPTQETQYFGPGTRLLVL.

V gene TRBV7-9 combines with J gene TRBJ1-2; the D is unclear. The CDR3 length is 13 residues. Trimming took 0 bases from V and 6 from J, leaving 8 bases between them. CDR1 and CDR2 (germline): SEHNR, FQNEAQ (reference sequence). CDR3 protein: CASSLAMGNGYTF. CDR3 coding DNA: TGTGCCAGCAGCTTAGCGATGGGAAATGGCTACACCTTC.

The rearrangement uses TRBV4-1 and TRBJ2-1; tentative D call: TRBD1 (6 bases). V shed 4 bases and J shed 3 bases, with 16 bases lying between them. The CDR3 sequence is 16 residues long. Germline V CDR1 and CDR2: MGHRA, YSYEKL. Here the CDR3 DNA reads TGCGCCAGCAGCCCCCCAGGGGATCCCTTCTACAATGAGCAGTTCTTC. Its protein product is CASSPPGDPFYNEQFF.

The chain joins TRBV5-5 to TRBJ2-1; D is unresolved. V lost 6 bases, J lost 7 bases, and 14 bases lay in between. CDR1 and CDR2 from the germline V gene are SGHKS and YYEKEE (reference sequence). The CDR3 consists of 13 residues. The CDR3 region is CASTGPERNEQFF. The CDR3 DNA follows: TGTGCCAGCACAGGACCGGAGAGGAATGAGCAGTTCTTC.

The rearrangement joins TRBV5-1 to TRBJ2-3, with D hard to call. Germline V lookup: CDR1 SGHRS, CDR2 YFSETQ. There are 13 residues in the CDR3. The V end was cut by 0 bases, the J end by 3 bases, with 5 bases between. The CDR3 here is CASSLAWTDTQYF. The CDR3 region has the DNA TGCGCCAGCAGCTTGGCCTGGACAGATACGCAGTATTTT.

V usage is TRBV10-1 and J usage is TRBJ2-5; D ambiguous. The CDR3 length is 13 residues. The germline V gene has CDR1 WNHNN and CDR2 SYGVQD (reference sequence). The V gene lost 6 bases and the J gene lost 0 bases, with 8 bases spanning the gap. The CDR3 spells CASSAGYQETQYF. DNA for the CDR3: TGCGCCAGCAGCGCAGGTTACCAAGAGACCCAGTACTTC.

The chain joins TRBV14 to TRBJ2-7, with unresolved D. With 1 base removed from V and 2 bases from J, the gap between germline ends came to 12 bases. Per the germline V gene, CDR1 is SGHDN and CDR2 is FVKESK. The length of the CDR3 is 15 residues. The CDR3 reads CASSQVGVKAYEQYF. In DNA form, the CDR3 reads TGTGCCAGCAGCCAAGTTGGGGTTAAGGCCTACGAGCAGTACTTC.

To note about this clone: The junction differs from germline at one of its ends, possibly a read error. The chain combines TRBV27 with TRBJ2-7, with 10 bases aligning to TRBD2. This CDR3 contains 12 residues. Germline V gives CDR1 MNHEY, CDR2 SMNVEV (reference sequence). The CDR3 protein is CASSFYGLAETF. The CDR3 bases are TGTGCCAGCAGTTTTTACGGACTAGCGGAAACTTTC.

The gene calls are TRBV9 and TRBJ2-7, with D uncertain. The germline V and J ends were trimmed by 0 bases and 3 bases, with 13 bases remaining between them. Looked up from germline, CDR1 is SGDLS and CDR2 is YYNGEE. The CDR3 extends over 15 amino acids. CDR3 nucleotide sequence: TGTGCCAGCAGCGTAGGGCCGGGCTCCTTCTACGAGCAGTACTTC. Its protein product is CASSVGPGSFYEQYF.

The chain employs TRBV29-1 and TRBJ2-1; unclear D gene. The length of the CDR3 is 10 residues. Trimming cost V 5 bases and J 9 bases, with 8 bases left between them. Looked up from germline, CDR1 is SQVTM and CDR2 is ANQGSEA. DNA of the CDR3: TGCAGCGTTTGGGCTAGTGAGCAGTTCTTC. This encodes CSVWASEQFF.

The V gene is TRBV11-3, the J gene TRBJ2-2; D not resolved. V lost 4 bases to trimming and J lost 4 bases, with 7 bases between them. The germline V gene encodes CDR1 SGHNT and CDR2 YENEEA. CDR3 length: 13 amino acids. The CDR3 is CASSYSVTGELFF. CDR3 coding DNA: TGTGCCAGCAGCTATTCGGTCACCGGGGAGCTGTTTTTT.

The rearrangement uses TRBV5-4 and TRBJ1-1; 10 positions match TRBD1. The CDR3 sequence is 15 residues long. V dropped 4 bases and J dropped 2; count of bases not matched to a gene: 5. In germline, CDR1 is SGHNT, CDR2 YYREEE (reference sequence). CDR3 amino acids: CASSPATGGNTEAFF. CDR3 coding DNA: TGTGCCAGCAGCCCCGCGACAGGGGGCAACACTGAAGCTTTCTTT.

The rearrangement uses TRBV14 and TRBJ2-1; TRBD2 matches at 11 bases. Germline assignment: CDR1 SGHDN and CDR2 FVKESK. J was trimmed by 8 bases and V by 3 bases; bases with no gene match: 6. CDR3 size: 15 residues. Here the CDR3 DNA reads TGTGCCAGCAGCCACCTACTAGCGGGAGTTTATGAGCAGTTCTTC. Translated: CASSHLLAGVYEQFF.

The chain uses TRBV27 and TRBJ1-5; the D gene is possibly TRBD1 (5 bases). The germline V gene encodes CDR1 MNHEY and CDR2 SMNVEV (reference sequence). Trimming removed 3 bases from V and 0 bases from J, with 9 bases in between. There are 15 residues in the CDR3. CDR3 protein: CASSFGGVSNQPQHF. In DNA form, the CDR3 reads TGTGCCAGCAGTTTTGGAGGGGTTAGCAATCAGCCCCAGCATTTT.

This chain uses TRBV18 with TRBJ1-3; TRBD1 aligns across 8 bases. V lost 2 bases to trimming and J lost 0 bases; unmatched junction nucleotides: 15. Germline CDR1 is KGHSH and CDR2 is LQKENI. The CDR3 contains 20 residues. This chain's CDR3 is CASSPNSGTGILNSGNTIYF. CDR3 nucleotides: TGTGCCAGCTCACCAAATTCCGGGACAGGCATCCTAAACTCTGGAAACACCATATATTTT.

Concerning this clone itself: Distinct nucleotide sequences in the sample also encode this CDR3. The chain couples TRBV5-1 to TRBJ1-1; D gene unclear. The CDR3 is made up of 14 amino acids. V was trimmed by 4 bases and J by 0 bases, leaving 10 bases between them. Germline CDR1 is SGHRS and CDR2 is YFSETQ. CDR3 coding DNA: TGCGCCAGCAGCCCCGGGCATATGAACACTGAAGCTTTCTTT. This codes for CASSPGHMNTEAFF.

J is TRBJ2-7 and V is TRBV5-1, with 7 bases identical to TRBD1. There are 14 residues in the CDR3. In germline, CDR1 is SGHRS, CDR2 YFSETQ. The ends lost 4 bases at V and 0 bases at J; junction bases unmatched: 4. Here the CDR3 DNA reads TGCGCCAGCAGCCGACAGGGAAGCTCCTACGAGCAGTACTTC. Encoded protein: CASSRQGSSYEQYF.

Notes on this clone: Relative to the germline gene, one junction end is altered; a read error may explain this. CDR3 nucleotides: TGTGCCAGCAGCCCGAAAGCCGGGACAGCAGGATTCGGCTTC. This encodes CASSPKAGTAGFGF. V is TRBV5-6 and J is TRBJ2-7; 7 bases are shared with TRBD1. This CDR3 is built from 14 residues. In germline, CDR1 is SGHDT, CDR2 YYEEEE.

The chain is built from TRBV5-4 and TRBJ2-2, with D possibly being TRBD2 (6 bases). The CDR3 is made up of 13 amino acids. Trimming shortened V by 7 bases and J by 5 bases, and 12 bases separated the two germline ends. Germline V gives CDR1 SGHNT, CDR2 YYREEE (reference sequence). CDR3 amino acids: CASFGRGTGELFF. The CDR3 DNA is TGTGCCAGCTTCGGGCGGGGTACCGGGGAGCTGTTTTTT.

V and J are TRBV14 and TRBJ2-7, with a possible D match to TRBD1 (5 bases). Trimming pared 4 bases from V and 7 bases from J, leaving 20 bases between. The CDR3 has 15 amino acids. Germline V gene lookup returns CDR1 SGHDN and CDR2 FVKESK. The CDR3 region is CASSLARGQLLEQYF. In DNA, the CDR3 is TGTGCCAGCAGCCTGGCCAGAGGACAACTATTAGAGCAGTACTTC.

This sequence joins TRBV5-1 and TRBJ2-2; 12 bases are a match to TRBD2. The trim removed 4 bases at V and 1 base at J, leaving 5 bases unmatched. The CDR3 consists of 17 residues. Germline V gene data show CDR1 as SGHRS and CDR2 as YFSETQ. The DNA of the CDR3 is TGCGCCAGCAGCGTAGGGACTAGCGGGTTGAACACCGGGGAGCTGTTTTTT. This translates into CASSVGTSGLNTGELFF.

V is TRBV6-4 and J is TRBJ2-3; no firm D call. The germline CDR1 and CDR2 sequences are MRHNA and SNTAGT. The CDR3 spans 16 residues. V shed 4 bases and J shed 1 base, with 15 bases lying between them. In DNA form, the CDR3 reads TGTGCCAGCAGTGTATCACGGATATACGGCACAGATACGCAGTATTTT. Protein sequence: CASSVSRIYGTDTQYF.

The chain is built from TRBV30 and TRBJ1-1; D remains unclear. This CDR3 is 13 amino acids long. Germline lookup yields CDR1 GTSNPN and CDR2 SVGIG (reference sequence). Deletions cut 0 bases from V and 3 bases from J, with 8 bases between. Here the CDR3 DNA reads TGTGCCTGGAGTGTATACGGGGACACTGAAGCTTTCTTT. Amino acids: CAWSVYGDTEAFF.

The CDR3 here is CASSQSGSSFEQYF. CDR3 DNA: TGTGCCAGCAGCCAGAGCGGGAGTTCGTTTGAGCAGTACTTC. The chain is built from TRBV7-9 and TRBJ2-7; 8 bases fit TRBD2. Trimming took 5 bases from V and 7 from J; bases not matched to a gene: 10. CDR1 and CDR2 from the germline V gene are SEHNR and FQNEAQ (reference sequence). This CDR3 has 14 residues.

This sequence joins TRBV5-4 and TRBJ2-7; TRBD2 agrees at 7 bases. From germline, CDR1 is SGHNT and CDR2 YYREEE (reference sequence). The CDR3 totals 13 residues. With 0 bases clipped from V and 6 bases from J, the junction kept 3 bases outside the gene matches. The CDR3 loop reads CASSLVPGGEQYF. CDR3 coding DNA: TGTGCCAGCAGCTTGGTTCCGGGAGGCGAGCAGTACTTC.